Only a few counts were recorded for the clone carrying this TCR beta chain. These data originate in a study of regulatory T cells in long-lasting Graves disease. Assembly of TCR beta libraries relied on iRepertoire HTBI primers together with Arm-PCR of CDR3 regions. TCRdb itself ran the multiplex PCR reads through MiXCR, one entry per CDR3 protein. Found here are 350,000 to 550,000 distinct CDR3 sequences, 16% of them singletons; the top ten hold around a quarter. Regarding time point: newly diagnosed GD, antithyroid drugs for less than 3 months. After RNA was extracted from PBMCs, the TCR library was made from it. Trimming pared 10 bases from V and 1 base from J, leaving 12 bases between. This CDR3 has 13 amino acids. Germline CDR1 and CDR2: KGHDR and SFDVKD. These data were also filed under a second study, of T cells in Graves' hyperthyroidism and ophthalmopathy. This second study notes: Uncontrolled infection, other autoimmune disease, pregnancy or lactation barred patients from enrollment.

The sequence was obtained from a woman under 30 with Graves disease. The source was peripheral blood mononuclear cells (PBMCs), collected at new diagnosis, from a patient treated with antithyroid drugs. The chain carries TRBV24-1 and TRBJ1-1, with D perhaps TRBD1 (6 bases). In nucleotides, the CDR3 is TGTGCCACTTCCGGGACAAAGAACACTGAAGCTTTCTTT. Translating it yields CATSGTKNTEAFF.